This T cell receptor beta chain was documented in a study of response to subunit inactivated influenza vaccine. The study's findings and limits: Each seasonal influenza vaccination recruits few new T cells, the authors suggested.

The V and J ends lost 1 base and 3 bases respectively, with 16 bases between them. Per the germline V gene, CDR1 is SGHTA and CDR2 is FQGNSA. CDR3 length: 16 amino acids. A remark on this clonotype: The target antigen is unknown.

In TCRdb, the RT-PCR reads were re-called with MiXCR into one record per CDR3 protein. The sample has almost 250,000 distinct CDR3 sequences; 12% are singletons. The chain has TRBV7-2 and TRBJ2-7, with unresolved D. This clonotype was sampled from a middle-aged man who received an inactivated influenza vaccine. Specimen: non-naive T cells sorted from PBMCs, collected about 14 days before vaccination. The CDR3: CASSLVGMGLDYEQYF. CDR3 in DNA: TGTGCCAGCAGCTTAGTCGGCATGGGTCTAGACTACGAGCAGTACTTC.